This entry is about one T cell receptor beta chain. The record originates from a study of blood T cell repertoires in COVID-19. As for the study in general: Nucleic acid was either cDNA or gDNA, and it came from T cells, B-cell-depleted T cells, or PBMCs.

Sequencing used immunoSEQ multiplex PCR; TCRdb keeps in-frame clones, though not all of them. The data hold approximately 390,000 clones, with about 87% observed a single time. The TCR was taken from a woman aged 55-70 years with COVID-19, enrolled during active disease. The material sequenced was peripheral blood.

The CDR3 loop is CASSPQGARDTEAFF. The CDR3 nucleotides are TGTGCCAGCAGCCCCCAGGGGGCCCGCGACACTGAAGCTTTCTTT. J is TRBJ1-1 and V is TRBV7-9, with 8 bases matching TRBD1. CDR1 and CDR2 (germline): SEHNR, FQNEAQ (reference sequence). V was pared by 5 bases and J by 3 bases, with 8 bases of the junction left unmatched. The CDR3 spans 15 residues.